The present TCR beta chain was sequenced within a study of graft-versus-host responses after intestinal transplantation. Study summary: Once they had received anti-thymocyte globulin induction, all recipients took tacrolimus and steroids for roughly three years.

From germline, CDR1 is SEHNR and CDR2 FQNEAQ (reference sequence). With 6 bases clipped from V and 3 bases from J, the junction kept 15 bases outside the gene matches. The CDR3 is 17 residues long. Generated by immunoSEQ multiplex PCR, the TCRdb table keeps only in-frame clones and is missing some. The sample records more than 90,000 clones, roughly 93% being singletons. As concerns this clone: Its specificity is unknown.

The origin of this receptor is a human donor who was the organ donor for an intestinal transplant. The source material was unstimulated CD8+ T cells sorted from spleen or lymph node cells, sampled before transplant. The V call is TRBV7-9, the J call TRBJ1-2; 8 bases agree with TRBD1. The CDR3 spells CASSPYPLGQVDYGYTF. CDR3 in DNA: TGTGCCAGCAGTCCATACCCCCTGGGACAGGTGGACTATGGCTACACCTTC.